A single T cell receptor (beta chain) is shown here with its context. Its cognate antigen is unknown. This sample was included in a study of T cell repertoires in cytomegalovirus infection. Whole-study context: The authors relied on CMV epitopes, both recently identified HLA-C-restricted and well-studied HLA-B-restricted. Signatures in public TCR beta sequences pointed to both CMV infection and matching HLA type. Overall study findings and caveats: Dominant in the ex vivo response were TCR beta clonotypes restricted by HLA-C and specific for CMV.

Per germline, CDR1 ENHRY and CDR2 SYGVKD. Deletions cut 2 bases from V and 10 bases from J, with 15 bases between. This CDR3 is built from 15 residues. TCRdb itself ran the reads through MiXCR, one entry per CDR3 protein. The repertoire holds about 830,000 distinct CDR3 sequences, with about 33% as singletons. The source material was cultured CD8+ T cells from PBMCs, sampled from culture after CMV antigen stimulation. The clonotype was recovered from a human donor in good health (CMV status not recorded). Some clones in this sample may be carry-over from other donors' samples. The chain joins TRBV10-3 to TRBJ1-6; weak D call: TRBD1 (6 bases). Here the CDR3 reads CAISEDLGGRSPLHF. As DNA, the CDR3 is TGTGCCATCAGTGAGGATCTTGGGGGGCGGTCACCCCTCCACTTT.